This TCR beta chain appears in the sequencing data of a study of T-cell reconstitution after alpha-beta-depleted transplantation in children (dated by TCRdb to 2015 to 2016). Some background on the complete study: The study quantitatively tracked T-cell immune reconstitution after TCRalphabeta/CD19-depleted allogeneic hematopoietic cell transplantation in children using TCR repertoire profiling.

The CDR3, cysteine through phenylalanine, is 16 amino acids long. The DNA shown is the 48-base CDR3, in frame from base 1. V sheds 6 bases and J sheds 2 bases, leaving 17 bases between their ends. The method behind the library was PCR. The reads were generated on an Illumina HiSeq 2500. TCR libraries were prepared with molecular barcoding, using unique molecular identifiers to normalize TCRbeta repertoire quantification. TCRdb reran the public reads through fastp at Q25 and MiXCR, keeping productive beta chains. Each CDR3 protein gets just one entry, which takes the most common genes and DNA from the rows behind it. The sample profile shows about 610,000 distinct CDR3 sequences; roughly 10% of them were found once. The top ten hold 4% of the sample. A remark on this clonotype: The antigen it recognizes is unknown. No quality values exist for individual bases; no much larger clone is one base distant.

This receptor was taken from a human donor who donated a stem cell graft to a child with acute myeloid leukemia. The sequence joins TRBV12-3 or TRBV12-4 to TRBJ2-1; a tentative D call is TRBD2 (6 bases match). The sequencing here drew on PBMCs from the stem cell graft donor, taken from the stem cell graft. The nucleotide sequence reads as follows: TGTGCCAGCAGCTTCCTCGTTGTAGCGGCCTACAATGAGCAGTTCTTC. This gives the protein CASSFLVVAAYNEQFF.